Listed below are T cell receptor beta chains from one sample, sequenced in a study of T cell responses to AZD1222 COVID-19 vaccine. Here immunoSEQ multiplex PCR was the method, and the copy in TCRdb shows in-frame clones only, minus some. Here the sample spans around 110,000 clones, 93% being singletons. Sample: peripheral blood, taken on day 0 of AZD1222 vaccination. The receptor source for this set is an adult in good health. CDR3s include the opening cysteine and the closing phenylalanine or tryptophan. D genes are given only for firm matches. Clone size, where shown, is once, few, many, or a class for clones that have expanded.

D gene: NA
J gene: TRBJ1-1
clone size: NA
V gene: TRBV16
CDR3 protein: CASSQSGSLNTEAFF
CDR3 DNA: TGTGCCAGCAGCCAATCAGGATCCTTGAACACTGAAGCTTTCTTT

D gene: NA
J gene: TRBJ1-3
clone size: NA
V gene: TRBV20-1
CDR3 protein: CSGLGDTIYF
CDR3 DNA: TGCAGTGGACTGGGGGACACCATATATTTT

D gene: NA
J gene: TRBJ1-2
clone size: NA
V gene: TRBV20-1
CDR3 protein: CSGDQDYGYTF
CDR3 DNA: TGCAGTGGTGACCAGGACTATGGCTACACCTTC

D gene: NA
J gene: TRBJ1-6
clone size: NA
V gene: TRBV3-1/TRBV3-2
CDR3 protein: CASSQRGQNSPLHF
CDR3 DNA: TGTGCCAGCAGCCAACGGGGGCAAAATTCACCCCTCCACTTT

D gene: NA
J gene: TRBJ1-6
clone size: once
V gene: TRBV28
CDR3 protein: CASSFGDRSYNSPLHF
CDR3 DNA: TGTGCCAGCAGTTTTGGGGACCGCTCCTATAATTCACCCCTCCACTTT

D gene: NA
J gene: TRBJ2-7
clone size: NA
V gene: TRBV27
CDR3 protein: CASSLARTLGEQYF
CDR3 DNA: TGTGCCAGCAGTTTGGCTCGGACGCTGGGGGAGCAGTACTTC

D gene: TRBD2
J gene: TRBJ2-1
clone size: NA
V gene: TRBV6-5
CDR3 protein: CASSYSIGSGTSEQFF
CDR3 DNA: TGTGCCAGCAGTTACTCGATCGGTAGCGGGACCAGTGAGCAGTTCTTC

D gene: TRBD1
J gene: TRBJ2-5
clone size: NA
V gene: TRBV27
CDR3 protein: CASSADRVRETQYF
CDR3 DNA: TGTGCCAGCAGTGCCGACAGGGTACGGGAGACCCAGTACTTC

D gene: NA
J gene: TRBJ2-7
clone size: NA
V gene: TRBV27
CDR3 protein: CASSKKDRRGEQYF
CDR3 DNA: TGTGCCAGCAGTAAAAAGGACCGGCGGGGCGAGCAGTACTTC

D gene: NA
J gene: TRBJ2-5
clone size: NA
V gene: TRBV5-1
CDR3 protein: CASSLGRVETQYF
CDR3 DNA: TGCGCCAGCAGCTTGGGCAGGGTTGAGACCCAGTACTTC

D gene: NA
J gene: TRBJ2-4
clone size: NA
V gene: TRBV3-1/TRBV3-2
CDR3 protein: CASSQDRGENIQYF
CDR3 DNA: TGTGCCAGCAGCCAAGACAGGGGAGAAAACATTCAGTACTTC

D gene: NA
J gene: TRBJ2-5
clone size: NA
V gene: TRBV5-1
CDR3 protein: CASSPPSVETQYF
CDR3 DNA: TGCGCCAGCAGTCCCCCATCTGTAGAGACCCAGTACTTC

D gene: TRBD1
J gene: TRBJ1-1
clone size: NA
V gene: TRBV27
CDR3 protein: CASSSGQVINTEAFF
CDR3 DNA: TGTGCCAGCAGCTCCGGACAGGTTATAAACACTGAAGCTTTCTTT

D gene: TRBD2
J gene: TRBJ2-3
clone size: once
V gene: TRBV7-6
CDR3 protein: CASSPGGFTDTQYF
CDR3 DNA: TGTGCCAGCAGCCCGGGGGGGTTCACAGATACGCAGTATTTT